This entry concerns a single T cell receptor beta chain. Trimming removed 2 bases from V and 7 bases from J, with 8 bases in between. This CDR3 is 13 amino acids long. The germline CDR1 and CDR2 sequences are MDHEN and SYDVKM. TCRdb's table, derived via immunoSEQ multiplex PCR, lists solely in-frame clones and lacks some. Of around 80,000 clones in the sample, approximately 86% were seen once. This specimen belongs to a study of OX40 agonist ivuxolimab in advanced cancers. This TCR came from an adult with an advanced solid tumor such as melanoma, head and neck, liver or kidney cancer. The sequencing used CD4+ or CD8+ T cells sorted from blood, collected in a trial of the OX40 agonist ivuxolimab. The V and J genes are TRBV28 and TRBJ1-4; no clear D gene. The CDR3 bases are TGTGCCAGCAGTTTAGTTTTAGGTGAAAAACTGTTTTTT. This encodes CASSLVLGEKLFF.